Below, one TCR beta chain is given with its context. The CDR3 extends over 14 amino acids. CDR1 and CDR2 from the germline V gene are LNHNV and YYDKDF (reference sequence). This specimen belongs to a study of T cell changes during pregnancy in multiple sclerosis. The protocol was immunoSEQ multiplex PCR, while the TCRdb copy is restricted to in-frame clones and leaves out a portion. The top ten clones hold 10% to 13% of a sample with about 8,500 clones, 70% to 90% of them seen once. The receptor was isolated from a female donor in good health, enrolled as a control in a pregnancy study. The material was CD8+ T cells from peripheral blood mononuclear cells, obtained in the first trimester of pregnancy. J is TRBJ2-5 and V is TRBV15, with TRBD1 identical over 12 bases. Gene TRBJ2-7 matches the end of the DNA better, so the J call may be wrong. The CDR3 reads CATSTGTGGFEQYF. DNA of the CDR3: TGTGCCACCAGCACCGGGACAGGGGGCTTCGAGCAGTACTTC.